The text below deals with one TCR beta chain. Its antigen remains unidentified. This record belongs to a study of T cell responses to AZD1222 COVID-19 vaccine. The ends lost 1 base at V and 0 bases at J; junction bases unmatched: 2. The CDR3 spans 17 residues. Germline V gene lookup returns CDR1 ENHRY and CDR2 SYGVKD. Study-level points and caveats: The donor group comprised mostly white British people and more females; the analysis possibly underestimated clonal diversity.

The assay was immunoSEQ multiplex PCR, and TCRdb's table has in-frame clones only and misses some. The table lists over 90,000 clones, approximately 88% of them singletons. The material sequenced was peripheral blood, taken on day 0 of AZD1222 vaccination. The sequence was obtained from an adult in good health. This chain links TRBV10-3 with TRBJ2-4; the match to TRBD2 covers 11 bases. The CDR3 here is CAISEWGLAVAKNIQYF. The CDR3 region has the DNA TGTGCCATCAGTGAGTGGGGACTAGCGGTAGCCAAAAACATTCAGTACTTC.